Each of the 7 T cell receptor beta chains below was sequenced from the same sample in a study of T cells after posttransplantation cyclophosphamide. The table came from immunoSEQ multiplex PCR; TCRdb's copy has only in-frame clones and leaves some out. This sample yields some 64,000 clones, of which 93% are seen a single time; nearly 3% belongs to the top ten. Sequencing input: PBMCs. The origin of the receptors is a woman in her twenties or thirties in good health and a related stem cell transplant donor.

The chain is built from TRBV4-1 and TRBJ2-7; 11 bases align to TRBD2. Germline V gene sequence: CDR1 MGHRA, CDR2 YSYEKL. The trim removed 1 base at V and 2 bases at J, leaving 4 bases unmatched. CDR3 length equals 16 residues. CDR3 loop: CASSQAPSGGPYEQYF. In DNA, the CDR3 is TGCGCCAGCAGCCAAGCCCCTAGCGGGGGGCCCTACGAGCAGTACTTC.

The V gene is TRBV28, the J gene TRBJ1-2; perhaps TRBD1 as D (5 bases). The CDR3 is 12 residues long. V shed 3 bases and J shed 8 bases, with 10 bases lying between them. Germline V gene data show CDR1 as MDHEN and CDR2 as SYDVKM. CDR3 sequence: CASSLLGRGYTF. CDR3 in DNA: TGTGCCAGCAGTTTGTTGGGACGCGGCTACACCTTC.

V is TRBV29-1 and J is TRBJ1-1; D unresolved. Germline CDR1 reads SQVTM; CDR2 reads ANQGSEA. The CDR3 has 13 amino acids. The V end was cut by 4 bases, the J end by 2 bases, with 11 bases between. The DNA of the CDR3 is TGCAGCGTTGCATCTACACCCAACACTGAAGCTTTCTTT. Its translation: CSVASTPNTEAFF.

This CDR3 is CASSPKRGAPVSYEQYF. CDR3 DNA sequence: TGTGCCAGCTCCCCAAAGAGGGGGGCCCCTGTAAGCTACGAGCAGTACTTC. This rearrangement joins TRBV18 to TRBJ2-7, with D tentatively TRBD1 or TRBD2 (6 bases each). Germline assignment: CDR1 KGHSH and CDR2 LQKENI. The length of the CDR3 is 17 residues. The germline V and J ends were trimmed by 6 bases and 3 bases, with 24 bases remaining between them.

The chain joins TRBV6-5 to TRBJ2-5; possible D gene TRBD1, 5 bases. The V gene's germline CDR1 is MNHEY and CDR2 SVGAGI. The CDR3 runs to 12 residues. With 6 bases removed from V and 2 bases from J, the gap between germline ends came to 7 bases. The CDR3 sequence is CASSQGQETQYF. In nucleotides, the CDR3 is TGTGCCAGCAGCCAGGGACAAGAGACCCAGTACTTC.

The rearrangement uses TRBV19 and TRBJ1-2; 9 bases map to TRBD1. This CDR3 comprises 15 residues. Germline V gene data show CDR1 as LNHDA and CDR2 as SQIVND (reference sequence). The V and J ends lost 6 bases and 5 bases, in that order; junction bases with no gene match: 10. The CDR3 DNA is TGTGCCAGTAGAGCCGGGACAGGGATCTTGTATGGCTACACCTTC. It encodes CASRAGTGILYGYTF.

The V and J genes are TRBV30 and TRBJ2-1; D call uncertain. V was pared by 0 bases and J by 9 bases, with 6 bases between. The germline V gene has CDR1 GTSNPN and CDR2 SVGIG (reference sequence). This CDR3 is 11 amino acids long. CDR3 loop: CAWSVVGEQFF. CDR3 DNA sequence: TGTGCCTGGAGTGTAGTGGGTGAGCAGTTCTTC. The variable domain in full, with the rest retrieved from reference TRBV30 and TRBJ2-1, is SQTIHQWPATLVQPVGSPLSLECTVEGTSNPNLYWYRQAAGRGLQLLFYSVGIGQISSEVPQNLSASRPQDRQFILSSKKLLLSDSGFYLCAWSVVGEQFFGPGTRLTVL.